This entry describes one T cell receptor (beta chain). No antigen is known for it. No qualities accompany the bases; no much larger clone lies one base away. Systemically healthy Caucasian individuals from Russia, 39 in total and aged about 6 to 95 years, were included as donors. Around 9.7 milliliters of peripheral blood were collected from each donor into EDTA-treated Vacutainer tubes. Ficoll-Paque density-gradient centrifugation was used to isolate PBMCs, with at least 7 million per sample. Total RNA, at least 5 micrograms per sample, was extracted from PBMCs with Trizol reagent. For every donor, flow cytometry on a PBMC aliquot measured the percentage of naive CD45RAhigh/CD27high T cells. This record belongs to a study of blood T cells in healthy people across ages (dated by TCRdb to between 2015 and 2017). For the study in its entirety: In model experiments, template switching captured about one uniquely barcoded TCR beta cDNA molecule for every two T cells. Age-related changes in TCR beta repertoire diversity were measured in the study by deep sequencing normalized with unique cDNA molecular identifiers. The donors were split into four age groups: young (average approximately 16 years), middle-aged (roughly 40), aged (about 56) and long-lived (roughly 77). To avoid experimental bias, donors of different ages were distributed randomly across sequencing lanes. Using the same blood draw, the study looked at two additional independent replicas of 1 million unique cDNA reads for two donors, one aged 18 to 30 and the other aged 80 or older. General conclusions and limits of the study: There was a strong correlation between observed TCR beta diversity and the percentage of naive T cells measured by flow cytometry. Donor CMV infection status was unknown, potentially confounding age-related changes in expanded clonotypes. As age increased, observed TCR beta diversity per million T cells dropped in a roughly linear way, and a significant reduction was already evident by age around 41. Compared with the aged group, more naive CD4+ T cells, fewer expanded clones and increased TCR diversity were shown by the long-lived group, suggesting age selection. Estimates of total diversity from one million sequenced T cells were regarded as lower bounds and underestimates. Because profiling used bulk unsorted PBMCs, naive and antigen-experienced compartments could not be compared conclusively.

The library relied on 5' RACE. The instrument given in TCRdb is Illumina HiSeq 2500. A second PCR of roughly 6 to 12 cycles was performed with a sample-barcoded 5' primer and a J-beta primer mix. Each TCR beta cDNA molecule received a unique molecular identifier from a template-switch 5' adaptor carrying 12 random nucleotides. Each sample yielded at least 3 million CDR3-containing paired-end reads. The Mint cDNA synthesis kit, primed by a TRBC-specific oligonucleotide, was used to synthesize first-strand cDNA from all RNA. Following uracil-DNA glycosylase treatment, a first 18-cycle PCR with universal primers M1SS and BC2_uni_R was performed on all cDNA. Regarding the original processing steps: For normalization, 1 million high-quality reads were randomly selected from each sample, with every read carrying a distinct molecular identifier. Instead of being binned into consensus sequences, reads with shared molecular identifiers were discarded. CDR3 identification, clonotype clustering and error correction used MiTCR with a Q25 quality threshold and the strictest error-elimination algorithm. A nonparametric unseen species model with Euler transformation was used to estimate a lower bound on total TCR beta diversity. TCRdb reran the public reads through fastp at Q25 and MiXCR, keeping productive beta chains. Rows are combined by CDR3 protein, so each entry shows the most common genes and DNA. TCRdb's processing, not the study's, gives the V and J calls here. Across this sample there are 1.5 million to 2 million distinct CDR3 sequences, with roughly 28% seen only once. Of the sample, over 7% falls within the top ten clones.

There are 15 amino acids in the CDR3, from cysteine to phenylalanine inclusive. The only DNA kept is the CDR3, 45 bases in frame from the first base. Trimming removed 4 bases from V and 6 bases from J; the gene matches leave 7 bases unexplained. For CDR1 and CDR2, the germline V gene lists SGHAT and FQNNGV. This clonotype originated in a woman younger than 45 in good health. The V and J segments used are TRBV11-2 and TRBJ2-1; 9 bases in the junction line up with TRBD2. The sample taken for sequencing was blood. For the CDR3, the sequence is CASSSSAGGANEQFF. The nucleotides are TGTGCCAGCAGCTCCTCTGCGGGGGGGGCCAATGAGCAGTTCTTC.